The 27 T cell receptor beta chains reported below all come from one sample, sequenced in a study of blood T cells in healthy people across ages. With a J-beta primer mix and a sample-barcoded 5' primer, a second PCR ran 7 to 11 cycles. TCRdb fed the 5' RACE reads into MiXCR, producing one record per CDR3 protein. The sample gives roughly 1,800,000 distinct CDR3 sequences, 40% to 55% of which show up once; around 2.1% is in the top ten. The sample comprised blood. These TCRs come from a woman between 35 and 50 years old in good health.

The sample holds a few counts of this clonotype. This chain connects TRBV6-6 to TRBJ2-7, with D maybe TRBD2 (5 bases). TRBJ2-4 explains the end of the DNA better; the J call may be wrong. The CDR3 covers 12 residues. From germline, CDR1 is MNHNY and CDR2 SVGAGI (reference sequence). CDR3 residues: CASSPRTDIQYF. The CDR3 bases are TGTGCCAGCAGTCCCCGGACTGACATTCAGTACTTC.

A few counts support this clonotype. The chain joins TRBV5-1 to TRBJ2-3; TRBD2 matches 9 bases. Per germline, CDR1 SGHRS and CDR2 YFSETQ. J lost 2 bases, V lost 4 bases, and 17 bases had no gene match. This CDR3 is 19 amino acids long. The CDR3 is CASSLPAASGEGLTDTQYF. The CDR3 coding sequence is TGCGCCAGCAGCCTGCCGGCCGCTAGCGGGGAGGGCCTCACAGATACGCAGTATTTT.

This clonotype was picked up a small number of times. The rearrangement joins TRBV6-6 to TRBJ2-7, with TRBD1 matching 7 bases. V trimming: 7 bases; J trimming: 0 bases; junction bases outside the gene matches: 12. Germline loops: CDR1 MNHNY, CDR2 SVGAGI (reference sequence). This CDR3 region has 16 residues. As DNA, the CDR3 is TGTGCCAGCACCCACGCCGGGACAGCGAGCTCCTACGAGCAGTACTTC. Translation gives CASTHAGTASSYEQYF.

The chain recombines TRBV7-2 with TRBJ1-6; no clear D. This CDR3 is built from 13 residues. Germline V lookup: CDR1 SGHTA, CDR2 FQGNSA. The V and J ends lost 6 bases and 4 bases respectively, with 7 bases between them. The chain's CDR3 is CASRWGYNSPLHF. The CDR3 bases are TGTGCCAGCAGATGGGGTTATAATTCACCCCTCCACTTT.

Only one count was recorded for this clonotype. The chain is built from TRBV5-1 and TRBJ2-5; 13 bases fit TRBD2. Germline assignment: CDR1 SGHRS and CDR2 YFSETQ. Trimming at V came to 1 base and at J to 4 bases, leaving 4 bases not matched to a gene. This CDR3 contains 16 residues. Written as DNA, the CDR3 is TGCGCCAGCAGCTTGATGGGACTAGCGGGGATAGAGACCCAGTACTTC. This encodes CASSLMGLAGIETQYF.

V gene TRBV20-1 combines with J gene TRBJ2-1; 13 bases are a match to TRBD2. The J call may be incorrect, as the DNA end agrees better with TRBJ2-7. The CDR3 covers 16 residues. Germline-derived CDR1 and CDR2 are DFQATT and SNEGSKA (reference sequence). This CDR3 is CSASGLAGDSYNEQYF. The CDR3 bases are TGCAGTGCTTCCGGACTAGCGGGGGACTCCTACAATGAGCAGTACTTC.

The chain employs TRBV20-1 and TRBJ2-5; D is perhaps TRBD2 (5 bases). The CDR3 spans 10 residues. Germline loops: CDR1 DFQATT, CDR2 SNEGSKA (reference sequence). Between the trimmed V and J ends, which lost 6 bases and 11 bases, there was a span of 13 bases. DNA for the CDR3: TGCAGTGCAGGTGTGAGGGAGCAGTACTTC. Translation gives CSAGVREQYF.

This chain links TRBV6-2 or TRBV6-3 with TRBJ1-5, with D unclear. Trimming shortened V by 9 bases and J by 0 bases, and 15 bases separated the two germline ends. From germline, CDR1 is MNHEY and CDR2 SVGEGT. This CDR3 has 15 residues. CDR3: CASSEIDHSNQPQHF. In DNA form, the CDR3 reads TGTGCCAGTAGCGAAATCGATCATAGCAATCAGCCCCAGCATTTT.

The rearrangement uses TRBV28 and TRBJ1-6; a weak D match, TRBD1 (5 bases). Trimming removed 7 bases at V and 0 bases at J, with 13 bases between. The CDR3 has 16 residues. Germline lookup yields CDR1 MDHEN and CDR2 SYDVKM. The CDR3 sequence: CASNQPGSSYNSPLHF. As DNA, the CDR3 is TGTGCCAGCAACCAGCCAGGGAGCTCCTATAATTCACCCCTCCACTTT.

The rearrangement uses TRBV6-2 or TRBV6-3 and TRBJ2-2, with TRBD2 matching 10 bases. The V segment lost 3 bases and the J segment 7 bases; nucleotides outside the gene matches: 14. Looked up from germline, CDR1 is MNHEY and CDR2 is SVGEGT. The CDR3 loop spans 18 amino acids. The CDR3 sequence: CASSYLLGLAVKFGELFF. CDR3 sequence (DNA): TGTGCCAGCAGTTATCTACTAGGACTAGCGGTAAAGTTCGGGGAGCTGTTTTTT.

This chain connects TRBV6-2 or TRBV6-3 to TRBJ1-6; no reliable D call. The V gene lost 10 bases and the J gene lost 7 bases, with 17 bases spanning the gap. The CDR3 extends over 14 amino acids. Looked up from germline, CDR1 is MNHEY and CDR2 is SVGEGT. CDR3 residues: CATVGITRNSPLHF. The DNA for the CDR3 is TGTGCCACCGTAGGAATCACGAGGAATTCACCCCTCCACTTT.

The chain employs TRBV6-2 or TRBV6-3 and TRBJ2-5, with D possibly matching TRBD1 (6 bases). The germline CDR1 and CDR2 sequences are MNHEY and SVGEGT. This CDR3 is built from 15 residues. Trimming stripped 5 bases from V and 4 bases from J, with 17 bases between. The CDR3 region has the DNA TGTGCCAGCAGTGGCTACAGGGCTTTAGGAGAGACCCAGTACTTC. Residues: CASSGYRALGETQYF.

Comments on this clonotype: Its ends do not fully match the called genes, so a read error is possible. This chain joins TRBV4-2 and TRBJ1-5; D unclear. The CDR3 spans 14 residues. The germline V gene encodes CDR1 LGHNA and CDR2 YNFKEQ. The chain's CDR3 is CASSQDGSSQPQHF. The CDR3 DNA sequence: TGTGCCAGCAGCCAAGATGGGAGCAGTCAGCCCCAGCATTTT.

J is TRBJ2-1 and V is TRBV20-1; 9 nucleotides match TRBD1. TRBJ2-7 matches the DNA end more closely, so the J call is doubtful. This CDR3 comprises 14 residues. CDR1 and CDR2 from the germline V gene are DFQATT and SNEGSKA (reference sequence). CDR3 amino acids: CSAQDRGPYNEQYF. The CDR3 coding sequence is TGCAGTGCCCAGGACAGGGGACCCTACAATGAGCAGTACTTC.

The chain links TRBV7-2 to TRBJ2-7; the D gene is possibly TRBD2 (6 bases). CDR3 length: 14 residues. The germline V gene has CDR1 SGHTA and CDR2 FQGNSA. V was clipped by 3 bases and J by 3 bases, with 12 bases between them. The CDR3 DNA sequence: TGTGCCAGCAGCTTGACCCCGGGGGTCTACGAGCAGTACTTC. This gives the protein CASSLTPGVYEQYF.

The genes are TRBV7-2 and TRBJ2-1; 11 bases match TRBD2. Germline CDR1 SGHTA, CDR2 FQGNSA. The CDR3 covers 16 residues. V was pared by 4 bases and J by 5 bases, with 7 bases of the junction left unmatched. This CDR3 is CASSSRLAGIDNEQFF. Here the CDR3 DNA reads TGTGCCAGCAGCTCTAGACTAGCGGGGATCGACAATGAGCAGTTCTTC.

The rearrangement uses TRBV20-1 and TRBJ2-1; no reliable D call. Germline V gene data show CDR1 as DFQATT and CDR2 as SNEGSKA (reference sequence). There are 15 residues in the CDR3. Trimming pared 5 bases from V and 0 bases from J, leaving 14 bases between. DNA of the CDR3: TGCAGTGCTTCGAAGTCTCTCAGCTCCTACAATGAGCAGTTCTTC. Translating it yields CSASKSLSSYNEQFF.

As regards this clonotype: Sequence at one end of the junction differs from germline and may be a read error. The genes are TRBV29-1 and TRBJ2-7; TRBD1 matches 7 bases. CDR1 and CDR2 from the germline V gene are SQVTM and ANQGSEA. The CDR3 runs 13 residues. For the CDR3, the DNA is TGCAGCGTTGGGCAGGGACAGATTTACGGGCAGTACTTC. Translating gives CSVGQGQIYGQYF.

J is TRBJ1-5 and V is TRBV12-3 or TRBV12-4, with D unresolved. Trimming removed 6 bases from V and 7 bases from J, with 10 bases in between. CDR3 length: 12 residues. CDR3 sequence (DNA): TGTGCCAGCAGGTACACTAACCAGCCCCAGCATTTT. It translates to CASRYTNQPQHF.

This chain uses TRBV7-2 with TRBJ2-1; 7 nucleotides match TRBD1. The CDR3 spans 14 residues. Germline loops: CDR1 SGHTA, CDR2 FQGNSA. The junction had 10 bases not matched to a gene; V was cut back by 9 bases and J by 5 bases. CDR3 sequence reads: CASLEGQWDNEQFF. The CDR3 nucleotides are TGTGCCAGTCTCGAGGGACAGTGGGACAATGAGCAGTTCTTC.

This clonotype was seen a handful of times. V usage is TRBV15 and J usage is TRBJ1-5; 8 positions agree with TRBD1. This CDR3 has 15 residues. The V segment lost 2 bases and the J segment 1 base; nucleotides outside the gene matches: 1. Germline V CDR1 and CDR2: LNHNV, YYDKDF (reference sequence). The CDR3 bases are TGTGCCACCAGCAGACGACAGGGGAGCAATCAGCCCCAGCATTTT. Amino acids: CATSRRQGSNQPQHF.

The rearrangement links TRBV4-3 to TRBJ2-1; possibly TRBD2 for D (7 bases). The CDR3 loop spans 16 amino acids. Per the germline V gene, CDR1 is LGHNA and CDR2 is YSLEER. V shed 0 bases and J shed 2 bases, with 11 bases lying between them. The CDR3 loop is CASSQEGGGAYNEQFF. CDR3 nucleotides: TGCGCCAGCAGCCAAGAAGGGGGGGGAGCCTACAATGAGCAGTTCTTC.

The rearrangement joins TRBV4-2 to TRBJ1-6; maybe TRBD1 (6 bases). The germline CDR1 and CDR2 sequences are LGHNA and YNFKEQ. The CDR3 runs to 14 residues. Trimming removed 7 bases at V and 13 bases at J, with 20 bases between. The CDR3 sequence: CASNKGGQIGPLHF. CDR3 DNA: TGTGCCAGCAACAAGGGGGGGCAAATTGGTCCCCTCCACTTT.

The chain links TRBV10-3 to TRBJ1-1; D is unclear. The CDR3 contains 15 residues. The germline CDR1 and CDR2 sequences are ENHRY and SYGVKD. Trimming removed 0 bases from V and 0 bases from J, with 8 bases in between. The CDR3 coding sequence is TGTGCCATCAGTGAGTCGGGCAGTATGAACACTGAAGCTTTCTTT. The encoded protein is CAISESGSMNTEAFF.

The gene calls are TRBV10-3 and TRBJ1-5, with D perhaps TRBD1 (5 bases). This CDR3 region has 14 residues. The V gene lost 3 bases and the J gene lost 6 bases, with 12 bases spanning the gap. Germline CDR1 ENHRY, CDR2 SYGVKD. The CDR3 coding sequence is TGTGCCATCAGTGATTTAGACAGAAGTCAGCCCCAGCATTTT. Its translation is CAISDLDRSQPQHF.

CDR3 sequence: CASNHPRGSYNEQFF. CDR3 nucleotide sequence: TGTGCCAGCAACCACCCCAGGGGCTCCTACAATGAGCAGTTCTTC. This sequence joins TRBV12-3 or TRBV12-4 and TRBJ2-1, with D perhaps TRBD1 (6 bases). The CDR3 totals 15 residues. The V end was cut by 7 bases, the J end by 0 bases, with 13 bases between.

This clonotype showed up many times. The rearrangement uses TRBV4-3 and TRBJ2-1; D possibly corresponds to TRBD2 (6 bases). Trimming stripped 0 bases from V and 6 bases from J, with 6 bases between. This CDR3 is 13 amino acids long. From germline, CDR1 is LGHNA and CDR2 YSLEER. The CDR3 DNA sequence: TGCGCCAGCAGCCAAGAGGGGGGCAATGAGCAGTTCTTC. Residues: CASSQEGGNEQFF.